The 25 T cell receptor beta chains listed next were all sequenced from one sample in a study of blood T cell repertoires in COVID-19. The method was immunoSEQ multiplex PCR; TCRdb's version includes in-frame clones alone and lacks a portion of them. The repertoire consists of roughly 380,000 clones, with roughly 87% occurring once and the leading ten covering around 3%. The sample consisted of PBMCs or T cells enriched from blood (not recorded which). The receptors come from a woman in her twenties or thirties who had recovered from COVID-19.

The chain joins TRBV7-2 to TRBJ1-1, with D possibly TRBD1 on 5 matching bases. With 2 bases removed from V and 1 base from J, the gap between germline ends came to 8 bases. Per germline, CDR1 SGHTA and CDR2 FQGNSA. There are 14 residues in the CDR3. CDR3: CASSLSGSNTEAFF. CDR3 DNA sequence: TGTGCCAGCAGCTTATCAGGGTCGAACACTGAAGCTTTCTTT.

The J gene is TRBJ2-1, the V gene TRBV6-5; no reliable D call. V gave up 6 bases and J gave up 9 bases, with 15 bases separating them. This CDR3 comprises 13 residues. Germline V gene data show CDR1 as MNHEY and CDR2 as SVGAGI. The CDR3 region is CASRMELRREQFF. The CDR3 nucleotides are TGTGCCAGCAGGATGGAGCTCCGACGTGAGCAGTTCTTC.

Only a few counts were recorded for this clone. The CDR3 protein is CASSAGQGGYQPQHF. CDR3 DNA: TGTGCCAGCAGCGCGGGACAGGGAGGCTATCAGCCCCAGCATTTT. The rearrangement uses TRBV7-8 and TRBJ1-5, with 9 nucleotides matching TRBD1. The CDR3 runs to 15 residues. With 5 bases clipped from V and 5 bases from J, the junction kept 7 bases outside the gene matches. Germline loops: CDR1 SGHVS, CDR2 FQNEAQ.

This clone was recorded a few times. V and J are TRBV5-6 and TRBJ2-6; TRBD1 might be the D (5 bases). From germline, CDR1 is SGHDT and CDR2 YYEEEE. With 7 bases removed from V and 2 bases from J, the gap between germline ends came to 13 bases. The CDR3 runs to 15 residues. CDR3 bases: TGTGCCAGCTTTCTAATAGGGGCTGGGGCCAACGTCCTGACTTTC. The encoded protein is CASFLIGAGANVLTF.

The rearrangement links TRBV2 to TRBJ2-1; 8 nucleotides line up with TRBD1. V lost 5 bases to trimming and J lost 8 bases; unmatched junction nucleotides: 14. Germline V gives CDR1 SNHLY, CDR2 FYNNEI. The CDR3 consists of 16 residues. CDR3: CASSIYESTGDYEQFF. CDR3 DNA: TGTGCCAGCAGTATCTATGAATCGACAGGGGACTATGAGCAGTTCTTC. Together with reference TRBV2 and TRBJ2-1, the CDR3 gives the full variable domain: EPEVTQTPSHQVTQMGQEVILRCVPISNHLYFYWYRQILGQKVEFLVSFYNNEISEKSEIFDDQFSVERPDGSNFTLKIRSTKLEDSAMYFCASSIYESTGDYEQFFGPGTRLTVL.

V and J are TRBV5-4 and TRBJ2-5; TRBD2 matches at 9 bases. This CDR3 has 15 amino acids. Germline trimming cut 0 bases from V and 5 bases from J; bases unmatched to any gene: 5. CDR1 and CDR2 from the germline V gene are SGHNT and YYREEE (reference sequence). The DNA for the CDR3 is TGTGCCAGCAGCTTGGTTAGCGGGAGTTTGGAGACCCAGTACTTC. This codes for CASSLVSGSLETQYF.

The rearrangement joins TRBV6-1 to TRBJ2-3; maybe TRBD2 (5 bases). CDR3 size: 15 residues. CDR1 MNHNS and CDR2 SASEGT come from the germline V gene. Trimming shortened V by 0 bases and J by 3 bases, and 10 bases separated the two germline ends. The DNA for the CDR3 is TGTGCCAGCAGTGAAGCACAAGGCGGGACAGATACGCAGTATTTT. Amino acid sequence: CASSEAQGGTDTQYF.

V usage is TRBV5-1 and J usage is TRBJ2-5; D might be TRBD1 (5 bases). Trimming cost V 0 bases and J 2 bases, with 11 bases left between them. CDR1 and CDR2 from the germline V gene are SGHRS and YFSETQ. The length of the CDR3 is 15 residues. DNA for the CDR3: TGCGCCAGCAGCTTGGCCGGCAGGGCACAAGAGACCCAGTACTTC. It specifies CASSLAGRAQETQYF.

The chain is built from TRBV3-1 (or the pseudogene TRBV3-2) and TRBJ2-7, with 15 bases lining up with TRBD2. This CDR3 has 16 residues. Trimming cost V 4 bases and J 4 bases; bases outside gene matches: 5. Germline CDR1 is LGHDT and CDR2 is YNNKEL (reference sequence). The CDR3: CASSPRGTSGRYEQYF. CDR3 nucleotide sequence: TGTGCCAGCAGCCCCAGAGGGACTAGCGGGAGGTACGAGCAGTACTTC.

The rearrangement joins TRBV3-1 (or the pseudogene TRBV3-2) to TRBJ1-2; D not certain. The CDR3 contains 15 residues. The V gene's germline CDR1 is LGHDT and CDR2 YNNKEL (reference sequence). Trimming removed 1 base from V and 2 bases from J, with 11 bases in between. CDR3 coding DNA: TGTGCCAGCAGCCAAGTTGGGCGCGGGAACTATGGCTACACCTTC. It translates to CASSQVGRGNYGYTF.

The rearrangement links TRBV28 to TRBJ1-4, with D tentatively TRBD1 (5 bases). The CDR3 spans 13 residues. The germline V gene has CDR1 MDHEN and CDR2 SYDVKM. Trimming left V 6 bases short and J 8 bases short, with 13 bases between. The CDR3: CASREGSEEKLFF. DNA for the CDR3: TGTGCCAGCAGGGAGGGGTCAGAAGAAAAACTGTTTTTT.

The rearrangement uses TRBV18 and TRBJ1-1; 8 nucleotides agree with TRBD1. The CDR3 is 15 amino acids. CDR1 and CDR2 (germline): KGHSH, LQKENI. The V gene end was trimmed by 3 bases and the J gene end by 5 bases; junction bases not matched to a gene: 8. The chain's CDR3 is CASSPNHRGGTEAFF. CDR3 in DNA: TGTGCCAGCTCACCCAATCACAGGGGGGGAACTGAAGCTTTCTTT.

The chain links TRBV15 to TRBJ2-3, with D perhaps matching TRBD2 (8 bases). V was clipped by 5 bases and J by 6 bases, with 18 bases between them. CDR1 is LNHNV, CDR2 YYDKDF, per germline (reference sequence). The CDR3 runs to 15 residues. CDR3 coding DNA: TGTGCCACCAGCGCCCGGGGGGGAGGGGGCGATACGCAGTATTTT. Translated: CATSARGGGGDTQYF.

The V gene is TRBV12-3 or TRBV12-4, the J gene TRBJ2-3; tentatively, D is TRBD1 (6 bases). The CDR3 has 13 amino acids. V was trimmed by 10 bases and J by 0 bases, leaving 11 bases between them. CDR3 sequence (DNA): TGTGCCACCCGGACAGTAAGCACAGATACGCAGTATTTT. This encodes CATRTVSTDTQYF.

The CDR3 DNA sequence: TGCGCCAGCAGCTTTGGCCCCATGGCAGGAAACTACGAGCAGTACTTC. Protein sequence: CASSFGPMAGNYEQYF. V gene TRBV5-1 combines with J gene TRBJ2-7; D is ambiguous. Germline assignment: CDR1 SGHRS and CDR2 YFSETQ. V dropped 2 bases and J dropped 3 bases, with 18 bases sitting between them. The CDR3 runs to 16 residues.

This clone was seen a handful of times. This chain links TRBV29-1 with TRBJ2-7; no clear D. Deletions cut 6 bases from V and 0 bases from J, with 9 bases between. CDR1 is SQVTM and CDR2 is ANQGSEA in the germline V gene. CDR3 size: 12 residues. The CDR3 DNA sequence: TGCAGCGTCACGACAAGCTCCTACGAGCAGTACTTC. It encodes CSVTTSSYEQYF.

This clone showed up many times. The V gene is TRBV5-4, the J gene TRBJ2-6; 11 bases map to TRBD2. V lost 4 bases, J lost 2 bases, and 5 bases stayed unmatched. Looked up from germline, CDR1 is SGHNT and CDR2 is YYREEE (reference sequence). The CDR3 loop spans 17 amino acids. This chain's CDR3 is CASSTGTSGTGANVLTF. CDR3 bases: TGTGCCAGCAGCACCGGGACTAGCGGAACTGGGGCCAACGTCCTGACTTTC.

The CDR3 nucleotides are TGTGCCAGCAGTGAACGGGGGGGAACAGATACGCAGTATTTT. It translates to CASSERGGTDTQYF. The chain recombines TRBV6-4 with TRBJ2-3, with 8 nucleotides matching TRBD2. V shed 3 bases and J 3 bases; nucleotides not matched to a gene: 2. CDR1 and CDR2 (germline): MRHNA, SNTAGT. This CDR3 region has 14 residues.

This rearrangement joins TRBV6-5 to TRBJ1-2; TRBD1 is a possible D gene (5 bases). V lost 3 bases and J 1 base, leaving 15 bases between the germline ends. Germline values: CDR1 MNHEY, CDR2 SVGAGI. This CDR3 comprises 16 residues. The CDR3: CASSYSSGTNNYGYTF. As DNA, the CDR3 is TGTGCCAGCAGTTATTCGTCGGGGACTAATAACTATGGCTACACCTTC.

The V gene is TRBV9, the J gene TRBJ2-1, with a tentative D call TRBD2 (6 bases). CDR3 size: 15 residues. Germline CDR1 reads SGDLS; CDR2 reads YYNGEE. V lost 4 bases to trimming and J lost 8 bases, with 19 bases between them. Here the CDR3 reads CASSIAGDSLHEQFF. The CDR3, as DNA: TGTGCCAGCAGCATCGCTGGGGACTCGCTCCATGAGCAGTTCTTC.

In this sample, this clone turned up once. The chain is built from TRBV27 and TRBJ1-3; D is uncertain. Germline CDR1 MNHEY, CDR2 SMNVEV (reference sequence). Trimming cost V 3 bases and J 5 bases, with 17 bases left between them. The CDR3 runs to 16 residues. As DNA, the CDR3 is TGTGCCAGCAGTTTGACGCAGCGGCGTAACAGAAACACCATATATTTT. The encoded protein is CASSLTQRRNRNTIYF.

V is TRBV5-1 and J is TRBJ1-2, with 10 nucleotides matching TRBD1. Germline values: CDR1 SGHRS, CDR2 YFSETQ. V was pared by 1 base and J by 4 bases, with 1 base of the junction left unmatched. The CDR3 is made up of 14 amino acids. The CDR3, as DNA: TGCGCCAGCAGCTTGCGGACAGGGGGCTATGGCTACACCTTC. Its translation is CASSLRTGGYGYTF. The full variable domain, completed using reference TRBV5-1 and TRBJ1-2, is KAGVTQTPRYLIKTRGQQVTLSCSPISGHRSVSWYQQTPGQGLQFLFEYFSETQRNKGNFPGRFSGRQFSNSRSEMNVSTLELGDSALYLCASSLRTGGYGYTFGSGTRLTVV.

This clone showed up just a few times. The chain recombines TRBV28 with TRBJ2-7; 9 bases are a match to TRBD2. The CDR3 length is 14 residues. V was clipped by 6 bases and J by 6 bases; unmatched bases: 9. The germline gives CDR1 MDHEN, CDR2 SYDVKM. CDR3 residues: CASRAGLAILEQYF. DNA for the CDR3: TGTGCCAGCAGAGCGGGACTAGCCATTCTCGAGCAGTACTTC.

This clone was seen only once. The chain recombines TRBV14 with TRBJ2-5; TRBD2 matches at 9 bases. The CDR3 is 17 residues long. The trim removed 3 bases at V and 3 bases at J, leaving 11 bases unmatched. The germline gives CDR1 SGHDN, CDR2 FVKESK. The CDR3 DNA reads TGTGCCAGCAGCCAGCTGAATCGTAGCGGGGGCAAAGAGACCCAGTACTTC. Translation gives CASSQLNRSGGKETQYF.

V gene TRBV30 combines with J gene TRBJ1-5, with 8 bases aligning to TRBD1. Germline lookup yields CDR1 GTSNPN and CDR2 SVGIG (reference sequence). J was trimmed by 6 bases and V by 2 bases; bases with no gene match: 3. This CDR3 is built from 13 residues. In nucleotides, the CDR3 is TGTGCCTGGAGTCAGGGGGCAGGTCAGCCCCAGCATTTT. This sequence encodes CAWSQGAGQPQHF.